A selection of T cell receptor beta chains follows, all from one sample in a study of blood T cell repertoires in COVID-19. The assay was immunoSEQ multiplex PCR, and TCRdb's table has in-frame clones only and misses some. This table holds 410,000 or so clones, 75% to 90% found once. The sample consisted of peripheral blood. The receptor set was obtained from a middle-aged woman with COVID-19, enrolled during active disease. CDR3s include the opening cysteine and the closing phenylalanine or tryptophan. Fields, in order: J gene, V gene, clone size, D gene, CDR3 protein, CDR3 DNA. The D gene is left open where the match is weak. Clone size is shown for a subset of rows, as once, few, many or a class of expanded clone.

TRBJ1-2 TRBV5-1 NA TRBD1 CASSLRPGQGASYGYTF TGCGCCAGCAGCCTTCGACCCGGACAGGGGGCGAGCTATGGCTACACCTTC
TRBJ2-7 TRBV18 NA TRBD1 CATSRTGAMGYEQYF TGTGCCACCTCTAGAACAGGGGCTATGGGATACGAGCAGTACTTC
TRBJ2-1 TRBV6-4 few TRBD2 CASSEEASGGNNEQFF TGTGCCAGCAGTGAAGAGGCTAGCGGGGGGAACAATGAGCAGTTCTTC
TRBJ2-7 TRBV7-7 NA NA CASSLVGAPIPSALDEQYF TGTGCTAGCAGCTTAGTAGGGGCCCCGATACCGTCGGCTTTAGACGAGCAGTACTTC
TRBJ2-5 TRBV7-7 once NA CASSLQGSQETQYF TGTGCTAGCAGCTTACAGGGTAGTCAAGAGACCCAGTACTTC
TRBJ2-7 TRBV6-2/TRBV6-3 NA NA CASSPTRIHEQYF TGTGCCAGCAGTCCGACTAGGATCCACGAGCAGTACTTC
TRBJ2-7 TRBV13 NA NA CASSFFQRSYEQYF TGTGCCAGCAGCTTCTTCCAGCGATCGTACGAGCAGTACTTC
TRBJ2-7 TRBV4-3 few TRBD2 CASSQERLAGYEQYF TGCGCCAGCAGCCAAGAAAGACTAGCGGGTTACGAGCAGTACTTC
TRBJ2-1 TRBV7-9 NA TRBD2 CASTDPGLVRTEQFF TGTGCCAGCACCGATCCGGGACTAGTTAGGACAGAGCAGTTCTTC
TRBJ2-1 TRBV7-2 NA TRBD2 CASSLARTSGGNEQFF TGTGCCAGCAGCTTAGCGCGAACTAGCGGGGGCAATGAGCAGTTCTTC
TRBJ2-5 TRBV7-2 NA TRBD2 CASSSRRTSGRAGETQYF TGTGCCAGCAGCTCACGACGGACTAGCGGGAGGGCCGGGGAGACCCAGTACTTC
TRBJ2-5 TRBV2 once TRBD2 CASSDRTSGETQYF TGTGCCAGCAGTGACAGGACTAGCGGGGAGACCCAGTACTTC
TRBJ2-5 TRBV7-3 NA NA CASSLMGGEDGRETQYF TGTGCCAGCAGCTTAATGGGGGGAGAGGACGGGAGAGAGACCCAGTACTTC
TRBJ1-2 TRBV5-4 NA NA CASSSSNYGYTF TGTGCCAGCAGCTCATCCAACTATGGCTACACCTTC
TRBJ1-5 TRBV10-3 NA NA CAISESSGRLSQPQHF TGTGCCATCAGTGAGTCTTCAGGGCGCCTGAGTCAGCCCCAGCATTTT
TRBJ2-4 TRBV5-1 NA TRBD2 CASSSLRTSGGSNIQYF TGCGCCAGCAGCTCCTTACGGACTAGCGGGGGGTCAAACATTCAGTACTTC
TRBJ1-3 TRBV7-2 NA TRBD1 CASSLQGASLSGNTIYF TGTGCCAGCAGCTTACAGGGGGCTTCTCTCTCTGGAAACACCATATATTTT
TRBJ1-2 TRBV29-1 NA TRBD1 CSVVSDREYGYTF TGCAGCGTCGTGAGCGACAGGGAATATGGCTACACCTTC
TRBJ2-3 TRBV2 NA TRBD1 CASSPPGQGTDTQYF TGTGCCAGCAGCCCCCCGGGACAGGGCACAGATACGCAGTATTTT
TRBJ1-6 TRBV11-2 NA NA CASSLDGTPGKSSYNSPLHF TGTGCCAGCAGCTTAGACGGGACACCGGGTAAAAGCTCCTATAATTCACCCCTCCACTTT
TRBJ1-6 TRBV5-1 NA TRBD1 CASSFQPWTGGSNSPLHF TGCGCCAGCAGCTTCCAGCCGTGGACAGGGGGTTCGAATTCACCCCTCCACTTT
TRBJ2-2 TRBV4-2 NA NA CASSLPDTGELFF TGTGCCAGCAGCCTCCCCGACACCGGGGAGCTGTTTTTT
TRBJ1-5 TRBV2 NA TRBD1 CASSAGQVSNQPQHF TGTGCCAGCAGTGCGGGACAGGTTAGCAATCAGCCCCAGCATTTT
TRBJ1-2 TRBV29-1 NA NA CSVAQPTYGYTF TGCAGCGTTGCACAGCCGACCTATGGCTACACCTTC
TRBJ2-2 TRBV28 NA NA CASSSVGRGTGGELFF TGTGCCAGCAGTAGTGTAGGCAGGGGTACGGGCGGGGAGCTGTTTTTT
TRBJ2-2 TRBV5-1 NA TRBD2 CASSFQGGSNTGELFF TGCGCCAGCAGCTTCCAGGGAGGGTCGAACACCGGGGAGCTGTTTTTT